The source of this TCR beta chain is a study of Ad26.COV2.S vaccination and SARS-CoV-2 variants. V lost 4 bases, J lost 1 base, and 7 bases lay in between. The CDR3 runs to 14 residues. Germline V gene sequence: CDR1 SGHAT, CDR2 FQNNGV. Treatment here: roughly 19 received Ad26.COV2.S at low or high dose, single or two shots; about 5 received placebo; per-sample allocation not given. Day 63 after the first injection of vaccine or placebo was the sampling time. Produced via immunoSEQ multiplex PCR; TCRdb's table is partial and in-frame only. The data contain under 250,000 clones, around 85% of them seen just once; the ten biggest clones take up roughly 3%.

The sequence was collected from a person aged 18 to 59 who received the Ad26.COV2.S COVID-19 vaccine or a placebo. The sample in question was peripheral blood, obtained in a trial of Ad26.COV2.S vaccine versus placebo. The rearrangement uses TRBV11-2 and TRBJ2-2; D gene ambiguous. CDR3 nucleotides: TGTGCCAGCAGCTCGACATTGAACACCGGGGAGCTGTTTTTT. Translating it yields CASSSTLNTGELFF.